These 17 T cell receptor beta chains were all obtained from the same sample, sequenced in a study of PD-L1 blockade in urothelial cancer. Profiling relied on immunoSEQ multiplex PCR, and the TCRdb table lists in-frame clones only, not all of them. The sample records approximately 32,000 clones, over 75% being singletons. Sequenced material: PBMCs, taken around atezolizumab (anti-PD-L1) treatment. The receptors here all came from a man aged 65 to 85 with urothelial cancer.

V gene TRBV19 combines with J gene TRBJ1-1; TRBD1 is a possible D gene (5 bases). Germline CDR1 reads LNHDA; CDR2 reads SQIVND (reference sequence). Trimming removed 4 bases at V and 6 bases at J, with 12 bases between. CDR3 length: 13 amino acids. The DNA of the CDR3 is TGTGCCAGTAGTAGAACTTGGGGCGCTGAAGCTTTCTTT. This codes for CASSRTWGAEAFF.

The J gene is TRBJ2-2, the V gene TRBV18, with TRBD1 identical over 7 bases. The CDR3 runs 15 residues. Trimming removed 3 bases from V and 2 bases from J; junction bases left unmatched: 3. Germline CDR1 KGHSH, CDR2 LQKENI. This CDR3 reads CASSPGQLNTGELFF. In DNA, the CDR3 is TGTGCCAGCTCACCGGGACAGCTCAACACCGGGGAGCTGTTTTTT.

Written as DNA, the CDR3 is TGTGCCACTACAGGGTCAAATTCACCCCTCCACTTT. This translates into CATTGSNSPLHF. This chain links TRBV10-3 with TRBJ1-6; TRBD1 might be the D (6 bases). Germline CDR1 reads ENHRY; CDR2 reads SYGVKD. Trimming took off 10 bases at V and 7 bases at J, with 11 bases between the two ends. The CDR3 length is 12 residues.

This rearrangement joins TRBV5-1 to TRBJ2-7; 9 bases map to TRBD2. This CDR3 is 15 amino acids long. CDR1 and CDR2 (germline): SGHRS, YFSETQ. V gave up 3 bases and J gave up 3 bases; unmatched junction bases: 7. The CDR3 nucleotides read TGCGCCAGCAGCTCACAACGTAGCGGGAGCTACGAGCAGTACTTC. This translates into CASSSQRSGSYEQYF.

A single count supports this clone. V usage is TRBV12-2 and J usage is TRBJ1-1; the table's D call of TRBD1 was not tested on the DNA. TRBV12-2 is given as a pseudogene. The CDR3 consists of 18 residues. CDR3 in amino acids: CASRLELRRDRENTEAFF. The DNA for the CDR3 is TGTGCAAGTCGCTTAGAACTTCGCCGGGACAGGGAGAACACTGAAGCTTTCTTT.

Here the CDR3 DNA reads TGTGCCAGCAGCGTAAGGAGTGATAATTCACCCCTCCACTTT. It encodes CASSVRSDNSPLHF. This chain joins TRBV9 and TRBJ1-6; D is undetermined. CDR3 length: 14 amino acids. V lost 1 base and J 5 bases, leaving 7 bases between the germline ends. Per germline, CDR1 SGDLS and CDR2 YYNGEE.

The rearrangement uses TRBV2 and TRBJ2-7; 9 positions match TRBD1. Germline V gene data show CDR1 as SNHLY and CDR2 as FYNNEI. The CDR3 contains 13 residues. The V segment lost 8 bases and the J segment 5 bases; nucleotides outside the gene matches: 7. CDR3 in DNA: TGTGCCAGCTGGACAGGGGCCCTCCACGAGCAGTACTTC. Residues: CASWTGALHEQYF. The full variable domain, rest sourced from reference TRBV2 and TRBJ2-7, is EPEVTQTPSHQVTQMGQEVILRCVPISNHLYFYWYRQILGQKVEFLVSFYNNEISEKSEIFDDQFSVERPDGSNFTLKIRSTKLEDSAMYFCASWTGALHEQYFGPGTRLTVT.

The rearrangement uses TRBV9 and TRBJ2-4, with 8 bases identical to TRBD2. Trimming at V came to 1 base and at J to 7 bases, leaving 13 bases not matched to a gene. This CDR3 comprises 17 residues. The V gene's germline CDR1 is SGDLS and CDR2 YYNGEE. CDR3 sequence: CASSVTPGGVEGNIQYF. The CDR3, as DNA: TGTGCCAGCAGCGTAACCCCGGGGGGGGTCGAAGGGAACATTCAGTACTTC.

CDR3: CASSETLAESSGANVLTF. CDR3 coding DNA: TGTGCCAGCAGCGAAACGCTAGCGGAGTCCTCTGGGGCCAACGTCCTGACTTTC. The chain employs TRBV11-1 and TRBJ2-6; 7 nucleotides agree with TRBD2. Germline trimming cut 5 bases from V and 0 bases from J; bases unmatched to any gene: 10. Germline V gene sequence: CDR1 SGHAT, CDR2 FQDESV (reference sequence). The CDR3 is 18 amino acids.

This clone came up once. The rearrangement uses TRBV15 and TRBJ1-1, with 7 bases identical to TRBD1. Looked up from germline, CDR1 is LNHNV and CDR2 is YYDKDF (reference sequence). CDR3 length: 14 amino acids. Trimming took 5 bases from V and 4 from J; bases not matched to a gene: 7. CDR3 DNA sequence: TGTGCCACCAGCGCGGGGGGGACAGCCACTGAAGCTTTCTTT. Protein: CATSAGGTATEAFF.

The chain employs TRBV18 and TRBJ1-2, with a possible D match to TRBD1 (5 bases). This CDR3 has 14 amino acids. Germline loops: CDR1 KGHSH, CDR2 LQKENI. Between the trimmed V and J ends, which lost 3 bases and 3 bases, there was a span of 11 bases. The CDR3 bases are TGTGCCAGCTCACCTGGACGGGGGGACTATGGCTACACCTTC. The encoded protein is CASSPGRGDYGYTF.

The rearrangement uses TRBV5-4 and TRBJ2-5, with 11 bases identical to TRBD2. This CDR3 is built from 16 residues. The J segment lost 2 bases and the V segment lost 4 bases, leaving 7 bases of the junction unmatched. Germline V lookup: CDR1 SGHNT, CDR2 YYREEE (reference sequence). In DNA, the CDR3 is TGTGCCAGCAGCCAAAATCGACTAGCGGGGCAAGAGACCCAGTACTTC. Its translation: CASSQNRLAGQETQYF.

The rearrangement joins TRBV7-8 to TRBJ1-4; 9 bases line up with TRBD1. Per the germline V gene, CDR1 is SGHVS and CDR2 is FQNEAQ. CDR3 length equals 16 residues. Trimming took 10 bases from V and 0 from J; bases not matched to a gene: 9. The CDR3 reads CATGQGSSATNEKLFF. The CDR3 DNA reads TGTGCCACCGGACAGGGGTCCAGTGCAACTAATGAAAAACTGTTTTTT.

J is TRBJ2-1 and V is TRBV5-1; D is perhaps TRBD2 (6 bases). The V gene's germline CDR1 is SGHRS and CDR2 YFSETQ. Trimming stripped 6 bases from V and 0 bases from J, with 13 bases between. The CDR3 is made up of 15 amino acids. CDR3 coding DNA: TGCGCCAGCACCTATCGGGAGAACTCCTACAATGAGCAGTTCTTC. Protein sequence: CASTYRENSYNEQFF.

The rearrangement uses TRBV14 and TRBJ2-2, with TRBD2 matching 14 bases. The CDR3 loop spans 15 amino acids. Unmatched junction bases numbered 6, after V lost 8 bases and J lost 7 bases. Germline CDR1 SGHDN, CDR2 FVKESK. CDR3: CASGGTSGSGGELFF. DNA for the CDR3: TGTGCCAGCGGAGGGACTAGCGGGAGTGGCGGGGAGCTGTTTTTT.

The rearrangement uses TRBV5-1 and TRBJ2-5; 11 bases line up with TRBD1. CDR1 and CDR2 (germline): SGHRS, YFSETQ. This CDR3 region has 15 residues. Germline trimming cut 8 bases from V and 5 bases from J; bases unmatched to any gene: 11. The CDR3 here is CASLRTGGPMETQYF. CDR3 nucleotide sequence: TGCGCCAGTCTGAGGACAGGGGGCCCAATGGAGACCCAGTACTTC.

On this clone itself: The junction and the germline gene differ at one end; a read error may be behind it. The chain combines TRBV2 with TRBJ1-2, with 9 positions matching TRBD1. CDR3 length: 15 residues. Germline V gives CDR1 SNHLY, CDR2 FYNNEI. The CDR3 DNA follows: TGTGCCAGCAGAGAAGGACAGGGGAGGATCTATGGCTACACCTTC. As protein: CASREGQGRIYGYTF.